This T cell receptor beta chain was retrieved from a study of molecular identifiers for immune sequencing clone quantification. Study at large: With replicates, the RNA of approximately 22,000 or 94,000 naive CD8 cells was split five ways and four were sequenced.

Germline V gene sequence: CDR1 MNHEY, CDR2 SVGAGI. There are 15 residues in the CDR3. Remarks on this clonotype: This may stem from a read error, because a much larger clone lies one nucleotide away.

Both previously described methods and listed TCR primers were employed to make bulk TCR libraries. Each CDR3 protein gets one entry after TCRdb re-called the PCR reads with MiXCR. The data hold around 100,000 distinct CDR3 sequences, with 35% to 40% observed a single time. Sequencing libraries of naive CD8 cells derived from roughly 20,000 to 1,000,000 sorted cells with 10%, 30% or 50% RNA. Sorting captured naive CD8 T cells as CD8+CD4-CCR7+CD45RA+. The chain links TRBV6-5 to TRBJ2-2; 8 bases align to TRBD2. This clonotype was sampled from a human donor in good health. Some libraries in this study had Jurkat cell RNA spiked in. Sequenced material: naive CD8+ T cells from blood, with Jurkat cell RNA spiked in. The subset denotes: FACS-sorted CD8+CD4-CCR7+CD45RA+ naive T cells. The CDR3 reads CASSVTSEYTGKLFF. CDR3 nucleotide sequence: TGTGCCAGCAGTGTGACTAGCGAATACACCGGGAAGCTGTTTTTT.